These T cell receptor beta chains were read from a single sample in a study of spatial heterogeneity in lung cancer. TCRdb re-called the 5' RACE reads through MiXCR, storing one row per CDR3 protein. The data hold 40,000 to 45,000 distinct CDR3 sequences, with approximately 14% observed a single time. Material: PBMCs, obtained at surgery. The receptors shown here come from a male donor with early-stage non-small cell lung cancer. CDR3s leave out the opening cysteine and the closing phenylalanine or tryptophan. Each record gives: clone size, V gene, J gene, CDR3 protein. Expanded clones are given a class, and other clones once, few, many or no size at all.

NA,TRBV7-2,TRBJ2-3,ASSTTSGGAGDTQY
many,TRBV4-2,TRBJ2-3,ASSQAPGLAGGDTQY
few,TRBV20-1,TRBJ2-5,SARDFNEETQY
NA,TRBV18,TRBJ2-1,ASSPPLAGEQF
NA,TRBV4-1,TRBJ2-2,ASSQGQGLNTGELF
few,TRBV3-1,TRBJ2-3,ASSQDRGQRRY
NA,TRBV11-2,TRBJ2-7,ASSSLDREGNEQY
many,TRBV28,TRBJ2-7,ASYSIGLAGLGGDEQY
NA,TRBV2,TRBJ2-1,ASSVRLAQF
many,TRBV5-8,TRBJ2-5,ASSEETQY
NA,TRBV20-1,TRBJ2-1,SASGRADEQF
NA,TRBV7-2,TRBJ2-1,ASSLQGRGSYNEQF
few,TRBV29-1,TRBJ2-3,SVGAGGPTDTQY
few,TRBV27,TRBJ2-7,ASSSGEYEQY
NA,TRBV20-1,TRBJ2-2,SAPIFGSATNTGELF
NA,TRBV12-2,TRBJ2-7,ASRLALGGGPAYEQY
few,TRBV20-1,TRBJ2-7,SATQGDRGYEQY
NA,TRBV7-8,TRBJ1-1,ASSLEIGNTEAF
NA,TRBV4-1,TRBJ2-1,ASSNRQGAIDEQF
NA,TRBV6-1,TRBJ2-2,ASSVQGTGELF
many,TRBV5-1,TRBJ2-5,ASSLDSRRTQY
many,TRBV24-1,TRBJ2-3,ATSDFSDTQY
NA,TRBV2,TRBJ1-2,ASSALQGSYMYGYT
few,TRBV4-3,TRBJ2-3,ASSLASGTDTQY
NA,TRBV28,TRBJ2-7,ASRTTSGYEQY
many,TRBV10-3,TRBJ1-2,AISGDISYGYT
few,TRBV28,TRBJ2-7,ASSSPGRNSGPSYEQY
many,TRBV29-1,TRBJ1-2,SVRLPGRYFGYT
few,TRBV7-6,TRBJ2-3,ASSSGTGTDTQY
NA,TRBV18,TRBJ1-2,ASSPMPESYT
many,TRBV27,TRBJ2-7,ASSLATTGSKQY
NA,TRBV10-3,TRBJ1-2,AISDLADRTDHGYT
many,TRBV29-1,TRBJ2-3,SVEDTGAVGTDTQY
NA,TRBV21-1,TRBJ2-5,ASSKAWDRGQETQY
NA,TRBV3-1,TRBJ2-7,ASSHKFDEQY
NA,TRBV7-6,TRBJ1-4,ASSAREDEKLF
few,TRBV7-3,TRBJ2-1,ASSPETGTNEQF
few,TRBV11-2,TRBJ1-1,ASSLAGVGTEAF
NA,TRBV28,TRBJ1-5,ASSLWIGIQPQH
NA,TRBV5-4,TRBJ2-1,ASSLDGLAEYNEQF
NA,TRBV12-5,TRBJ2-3,ASGLGGMGSTDTQY
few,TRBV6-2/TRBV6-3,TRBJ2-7,ASSFFDRSYEQY
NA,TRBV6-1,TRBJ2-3,ASAWTGGLADTQY
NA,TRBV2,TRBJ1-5,ASSEAATAGDSNQPQH
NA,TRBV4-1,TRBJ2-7,ASSQVTGTYEQY
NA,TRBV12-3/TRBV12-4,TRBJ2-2,ATQPWGWTGELF
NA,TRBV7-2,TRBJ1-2,ASSSQPGQGYGYT
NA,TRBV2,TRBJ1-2,ASSPKSYGYT
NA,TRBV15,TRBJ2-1,ATSRDLGYNEQF
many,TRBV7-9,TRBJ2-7,ASSVGTAAGKQY
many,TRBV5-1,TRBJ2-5,ASSLTGTGGQETQY
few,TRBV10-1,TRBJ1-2,ASSDPGDYGYT
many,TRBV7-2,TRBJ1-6,ASSSDISWSPLH
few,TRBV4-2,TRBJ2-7,ASSQAARTGVGEQY
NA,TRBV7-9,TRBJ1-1,ASSYTGDTEAF
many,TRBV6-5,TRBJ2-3,ASSRPSGSTDTQY
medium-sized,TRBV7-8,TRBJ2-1,ASSPPTGLSHEQF